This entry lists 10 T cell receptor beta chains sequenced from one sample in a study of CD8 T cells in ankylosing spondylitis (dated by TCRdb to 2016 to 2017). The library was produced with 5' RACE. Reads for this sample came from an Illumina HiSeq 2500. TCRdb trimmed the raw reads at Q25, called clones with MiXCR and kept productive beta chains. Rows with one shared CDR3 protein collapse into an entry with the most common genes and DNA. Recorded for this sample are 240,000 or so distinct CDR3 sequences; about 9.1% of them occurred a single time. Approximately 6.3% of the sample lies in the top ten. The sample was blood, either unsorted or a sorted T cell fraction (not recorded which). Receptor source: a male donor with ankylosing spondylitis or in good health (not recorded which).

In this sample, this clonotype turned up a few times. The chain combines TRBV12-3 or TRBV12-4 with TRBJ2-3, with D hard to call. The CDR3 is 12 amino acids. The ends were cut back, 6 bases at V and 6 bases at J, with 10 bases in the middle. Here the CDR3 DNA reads TGTGCCAGCAGCCTTCCCCGGGATACGCAGTATTTT. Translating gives CASSLPRDTQYF.

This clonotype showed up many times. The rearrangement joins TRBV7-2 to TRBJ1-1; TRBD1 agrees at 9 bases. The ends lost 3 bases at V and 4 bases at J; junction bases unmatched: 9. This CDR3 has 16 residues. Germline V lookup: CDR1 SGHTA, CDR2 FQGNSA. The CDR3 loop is CASSFPTGGRVTEAFF. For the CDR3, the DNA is TGTGCCAGCAGCTTTCCAACAGGGGGCAGGGTCACTGAAGCTTTCTTT.

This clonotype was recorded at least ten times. The CDR3 loop reads CASSFGEYPNSPLHF. Written as DNA, the CDR3 is TGTGCCAGCAGCTTCGGGGAGTACCCTAATTCACCCCTCCACTTT. This chain links TRBV7-2 with TRBJ1-6, with D unresolved. This CDR3 spans 15 amino acids. Germline V gives CDR1 SGHTA, CDR2 FQGNSA. Trimming stripped 3 bases from V and 6 bases from J, with 12 bases between.

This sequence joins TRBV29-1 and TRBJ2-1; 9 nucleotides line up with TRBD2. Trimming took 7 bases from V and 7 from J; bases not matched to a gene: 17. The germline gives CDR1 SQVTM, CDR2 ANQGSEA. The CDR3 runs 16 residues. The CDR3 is CSAARGGRVMRNEQFF. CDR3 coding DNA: TGCAGCGCCGCGAGGGGCGGGAGGGTTATGCGGAATGAGCAGTTCTTC.

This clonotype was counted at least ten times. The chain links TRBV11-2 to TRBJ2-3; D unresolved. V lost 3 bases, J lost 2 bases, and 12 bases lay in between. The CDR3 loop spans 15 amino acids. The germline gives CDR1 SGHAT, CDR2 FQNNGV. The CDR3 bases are TGTGCCAGCAGCTTGGGATTTAGCCACACAGATACGCAGTATTTT. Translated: CASSLGFSHTDTQYF.

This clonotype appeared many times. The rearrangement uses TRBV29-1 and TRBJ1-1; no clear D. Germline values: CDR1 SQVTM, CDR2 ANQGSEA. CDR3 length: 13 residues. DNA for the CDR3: TGCAGTGTTCTAACCGCATTGAACACTGAAGCTTTCTTT. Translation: CSVLTALNTEAFF. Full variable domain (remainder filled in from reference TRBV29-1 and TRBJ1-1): SAVISQKPSRDICQRGTSLTIQCQVDSQVTMMFWYRQQPGQSLTLIATANQGSEATYESGFVIDKFPISRPNLTFSTLTVSNMSPEDSSIYLCSVLTALNTEAFFGQGTRLTVV.

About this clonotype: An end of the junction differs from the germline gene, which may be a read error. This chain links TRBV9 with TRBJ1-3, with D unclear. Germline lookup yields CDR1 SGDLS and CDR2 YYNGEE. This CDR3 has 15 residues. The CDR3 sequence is CACSEVGTAGNTIYF. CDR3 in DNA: TGTGCCTGCAGCGAGGTGGGAACGGCAGGAAACACCATATATTTT. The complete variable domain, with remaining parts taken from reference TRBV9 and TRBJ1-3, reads DSGVTQTPKHLITATGQRVTLRCSPRSGDLSVYWYQQSLDQGLQFLIQYYNGEERAKGNILERFSAQQFPDLHSELNLSSLELGDSALYFCACSEVGTAGNTIYFGEGSWLTVV.

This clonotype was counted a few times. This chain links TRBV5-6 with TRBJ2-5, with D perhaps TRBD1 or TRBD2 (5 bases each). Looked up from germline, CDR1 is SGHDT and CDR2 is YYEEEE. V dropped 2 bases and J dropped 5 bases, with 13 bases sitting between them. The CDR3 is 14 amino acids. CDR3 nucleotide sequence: TGTGCCAGCAGCTTCGGACACTCGGGGGAGACCCAGTACTTC. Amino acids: CASSFGHSGETQYF.

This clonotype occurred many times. The CDR3 region is CASSESGQEAFF. DNA of the CDR3: TGTGCCAGCAGTGAATCGGGACAGGAAGCTTTCTTT. V is TRBV12-3 or TRBV12-4 and J is TRBJ1-1, with 7 nucleotides matching TRBD1. V was pared by 5 bases and J by 8 bases, with 5 bases of the junction left unmatched. The CDR3 has 12 residues.

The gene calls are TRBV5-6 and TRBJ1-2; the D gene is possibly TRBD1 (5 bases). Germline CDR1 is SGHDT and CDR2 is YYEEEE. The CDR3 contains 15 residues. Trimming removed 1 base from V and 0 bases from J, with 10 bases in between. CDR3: CASSLRAGANYGYTF. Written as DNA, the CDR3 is TGTGCCAGCAGCTTGCGAGCGGGGGCTAACTATGGCTACACCTTC.